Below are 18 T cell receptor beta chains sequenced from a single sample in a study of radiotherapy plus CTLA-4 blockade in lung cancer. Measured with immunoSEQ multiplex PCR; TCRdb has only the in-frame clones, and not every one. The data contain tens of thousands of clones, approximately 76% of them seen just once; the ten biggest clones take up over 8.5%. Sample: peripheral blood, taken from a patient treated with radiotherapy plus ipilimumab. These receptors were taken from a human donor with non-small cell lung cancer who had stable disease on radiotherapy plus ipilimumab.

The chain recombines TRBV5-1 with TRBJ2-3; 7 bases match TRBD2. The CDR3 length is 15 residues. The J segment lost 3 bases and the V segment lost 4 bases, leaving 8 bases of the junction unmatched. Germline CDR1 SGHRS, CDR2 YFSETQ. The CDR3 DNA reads TGCGCCAGCAGCCCTCGGACCGGGGGGACAGATACGCAGTATTTT. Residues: CASSPRTGGTDTQYF.

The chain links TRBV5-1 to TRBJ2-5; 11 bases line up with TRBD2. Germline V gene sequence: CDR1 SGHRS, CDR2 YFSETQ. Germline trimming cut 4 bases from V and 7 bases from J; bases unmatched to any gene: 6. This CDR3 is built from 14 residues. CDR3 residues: CASSTGLAARTQYF. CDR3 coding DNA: TGCGCCAGCAGCACGGGACTAGCGGCGAGGACCCAGTACTTC. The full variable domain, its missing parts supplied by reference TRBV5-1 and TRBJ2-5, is KAGVTQTPRYLIKTRGQQVTLSCSPISGHRSVSWYQQTPGQGLQFLFEYFSETQRNKGNFPGRFSGRQFSNSRSEMNVSTLELGDSALYLCASSTGLAARTQYFGPGTRLLVL.

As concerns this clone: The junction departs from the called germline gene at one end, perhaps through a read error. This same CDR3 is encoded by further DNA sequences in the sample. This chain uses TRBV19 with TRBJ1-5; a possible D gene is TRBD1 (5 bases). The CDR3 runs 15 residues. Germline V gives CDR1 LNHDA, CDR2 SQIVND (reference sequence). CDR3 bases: TGTGCCAGTAGTTTCCGACGGGGCAGCAATCAGCCCCAGCATTTC. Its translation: CASSFRRGSNQPQHF.

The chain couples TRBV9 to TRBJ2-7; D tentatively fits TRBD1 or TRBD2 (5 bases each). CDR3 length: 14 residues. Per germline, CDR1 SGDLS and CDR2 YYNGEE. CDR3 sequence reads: CASSVGTLLGVGSV. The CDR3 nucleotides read TGTGCCAGCAGCGTAGGGACCCTGTTGGGGGTCGGTTCCGTC.

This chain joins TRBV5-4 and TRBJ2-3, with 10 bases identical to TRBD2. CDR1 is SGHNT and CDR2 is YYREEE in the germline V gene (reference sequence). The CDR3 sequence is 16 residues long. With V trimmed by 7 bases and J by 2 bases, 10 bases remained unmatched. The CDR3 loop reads CASVERLAGYTDTQYF. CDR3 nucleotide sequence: TGTGCCAGCGTTGAGAGACTAGCGGGTTACACAGATACGCAGTATTTT.

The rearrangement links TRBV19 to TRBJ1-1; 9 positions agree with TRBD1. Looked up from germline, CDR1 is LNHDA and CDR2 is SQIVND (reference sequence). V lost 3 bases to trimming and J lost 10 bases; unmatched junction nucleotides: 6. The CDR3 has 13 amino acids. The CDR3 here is CASSMGQGGAAFF. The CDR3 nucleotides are TGTGCCAGTAGTATGGGACAGGGCGGGGCAGCTTTCTTT.

The CDR3 sequence: CAIAEPGQGGRASYNEQFF. The CDR3 region has the DNA TGTGCCATCGCTGAGCCGGGACAGGGGGGAAGAGCTTCCTACAATGAGCAGTTCTTC. This chain joins TRBV27 and TRBJ2-1; 11 bases agree with TRBD1. Germline assignment: CDR1 MNHEY and CDR2 SMNVEV (reference sequence). Trimming cost V 10 bases and J 1 base; bases outside gene matches: 18. There are 19 residues in the CDR3.

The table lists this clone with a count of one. Written as DNA, the CDR3 is TGTGCCAGCAGTTCCTACAGGAGTCAGCCCCAGCATTTT. Its protein is CASSSYRSQPQHF. The chain recombines TRBV6-5 with TRBJ1-5; a possible D gene is TRBD1 (5 bases). Germline loops: CDR1 MNHEY, CDR2 SVGAGI. This CDR3 region has 13 residues. V dropped 4 bases and J dropped 6 bases, with 10 bases sitting between them.

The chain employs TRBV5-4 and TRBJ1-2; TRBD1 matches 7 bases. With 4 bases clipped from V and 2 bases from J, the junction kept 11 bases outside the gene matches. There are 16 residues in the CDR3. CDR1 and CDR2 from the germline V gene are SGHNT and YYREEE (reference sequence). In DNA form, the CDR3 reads TGTGCCAGCAGCATGCTGACAGGGCTAACAAACTATGGCTACACCTTC. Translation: CASSMLTGLTNYGYTF.

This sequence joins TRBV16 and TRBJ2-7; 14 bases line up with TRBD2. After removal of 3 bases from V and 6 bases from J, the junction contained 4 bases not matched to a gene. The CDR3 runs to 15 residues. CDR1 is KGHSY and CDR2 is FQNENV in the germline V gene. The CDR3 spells CASSHSGTSGGEQYF. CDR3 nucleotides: TGTGCCAGCAGCCACTCCGGGACTAGCGGGGGCGAGCAGTACTTC.

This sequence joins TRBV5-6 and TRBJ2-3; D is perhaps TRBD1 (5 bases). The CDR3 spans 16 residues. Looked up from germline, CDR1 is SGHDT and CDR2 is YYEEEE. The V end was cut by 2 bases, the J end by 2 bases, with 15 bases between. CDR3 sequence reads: CASSLGGNRPTDTQYF. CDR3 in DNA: TGTGCCAGCAGCTTAGGTGGAAACAGGCCCACAGATACGCAGTATTTT.

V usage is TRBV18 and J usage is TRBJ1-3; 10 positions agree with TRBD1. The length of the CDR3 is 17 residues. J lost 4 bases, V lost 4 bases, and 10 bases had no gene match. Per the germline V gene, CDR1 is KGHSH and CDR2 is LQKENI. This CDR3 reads CASSLRDRGAGGNTIYF. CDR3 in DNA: TGTGCCAGCTCACTTCGGGACAGGGGCGCTGGAGGAAACACCATATATTTT.

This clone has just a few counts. The CDR3 sequence is CASSISAVGETQYF. In DNA form, the CDR3 reads TGTGCCAGTAGTATTTCGGCCGTGGGGGAGACCCAGTACTTC. V gene TRBV19 combines with J gene TRBJ2-5; D uncertain. Germline V gene sequence: CDR1 LNHDA, CDR2 SQIVND (reference sequence). The CDR3 sequence is 14 residues long. Trimming left V 3 bases short and J 5 bases short, with 13 bases between. The complete variable domain, with remaining parts taken from reference TRBV19 and TRBJ2-5, reads DGGITQSPKYLFRKEGQNVTLSCEQNLNHDAMYWYRQDPGQGLRLIYYSQIVNDFQKGDIAEGYSVSREKKESFPLTVTSAQKNPTAFYLCASSISAVGETQYFGPGTRLLVL.

CDR3 in DNA: TGCGCCAGCAGCTTGACCCCACCTTACAATGAGCAGTTCTTC. Amino acid sequence: CASSLTPPYNEQFF. The chain links TRBV5-1 to TRBJ2-1; D gene uncertain. The CDR3 runs 14 residues. Germline V gene lookup returns CDR1 SGHRS and CDR2 YFSETQ. V was shortened by 1 base and J by 4 bases, with 9 bases between the two germline ends.

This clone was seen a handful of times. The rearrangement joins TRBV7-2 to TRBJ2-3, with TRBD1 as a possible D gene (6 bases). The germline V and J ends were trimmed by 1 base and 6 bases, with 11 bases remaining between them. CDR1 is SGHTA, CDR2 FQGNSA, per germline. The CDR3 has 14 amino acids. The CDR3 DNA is TGTGCCAGCAGCTTAGGTCAGGGGCGGGATACGCAGTATTTT. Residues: CASSLGQGRDTQYF.

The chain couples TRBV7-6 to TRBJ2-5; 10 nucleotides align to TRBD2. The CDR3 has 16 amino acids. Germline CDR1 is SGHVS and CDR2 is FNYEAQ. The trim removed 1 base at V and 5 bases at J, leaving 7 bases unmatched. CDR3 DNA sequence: TGTGCCAGCAGCTTAGGTCCTAGCGGGGGTGGGGAGACCCAGTACTTC. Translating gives CASSLGPSGGGETQYF.

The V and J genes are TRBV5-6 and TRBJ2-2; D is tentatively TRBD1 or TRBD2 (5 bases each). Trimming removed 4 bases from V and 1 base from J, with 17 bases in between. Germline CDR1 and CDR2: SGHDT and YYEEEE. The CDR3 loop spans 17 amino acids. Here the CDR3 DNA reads TGTGCCAGCAGCCCAGGACTGGGGACGGTGAACACCGGGGAGCTGTTTTTT. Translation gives CASSPGLGTVNTGELFF.

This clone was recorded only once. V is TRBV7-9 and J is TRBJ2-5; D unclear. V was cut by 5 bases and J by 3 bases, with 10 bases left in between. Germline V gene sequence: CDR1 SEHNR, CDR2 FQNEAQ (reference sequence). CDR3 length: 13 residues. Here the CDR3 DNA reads TGTGCCAGCAGCCCGATTACGAAAGAGACCCAGTACTTC. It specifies CASSPITKETQYF.